One and the same sample provided the 32 T cell receptor beta chains below, sequenced in a study of T-cell reconstitution after alpha-beta-depleted transplantation in children (dated by TCRdb to between 2015 and 2016). Reading the label with the study, this specimen's treatment or condition is: allogeneic hematopoietic cell transplantation with graft depleted of TCRalphabeta T cells and CD19 B cells. The library relied on PCR. Sequencer: Illumina HiSeq 2500. Molecular barcoding was employed in the preparation of TCR libraries, with unique molecular identifiers being used to normalize TCRbeta repertoire quantification. TCRdb trimmed public reads at Q25 via fastp, called clones via MiXCR and kept in-frame beta chains. Every distinct CDR3 protein forms one entry, paired with its most common genes and DNA. The table for this sample lists 350,000 to 500,000 distinct CDR3 sequences; about 40% of them were counted only once. Of the sample, 27% is held by the ten largest clones.

This sample comprised PBMCs, obtained before TCRalphabeta/CD19-depleted stem cell transplant. The receptors stem from a girl aged 2 to 9 with aplastic anemia, due to receive a stem cell transplant.

V and J are TRBV5-5 and TRBJ2-5; D remains ambiguous. V lost 1 base to trimming and J lost 2 bases, with 9 bases between them. Germline V gives CDR1 SGHKS, CDR2 YYEKEE (reference sequence). This CDR3 spans 14 amino acids. In nucleotides, the CDR3 is TGTGCCAGCAGCTTGTTCGGCAGTCAAGAGACCCAGTACTTC. Encoded protein: CASSLFGSQETQYF.

This clonotype was observed many times. This chain joins TRBV6-5 and TRBJ1-2, with D perhaps TRBD1 (5 bases). This CDR3 region has 13 residues. CDR1 is MNHEY and CDR2 is SVGAGI in the germline V gene. Between the trimmed V and J ends, which lost 0 bases and 8 bases, there was a span of 10 bases. The DNA of the CDR3 is TGTGCCAGCAGTTACTCTTCCGGACAAGGCTACACCTTC. As protein: CASSYSSGQGYTF.

This clonotype was detected many times. This chain uses TRBV7-9 with TRBJ2-7; D is undetermined. CDR3 length equals 15 residues. V was clipped by 5 bases and J by 0 bases, with 14 bases between them. The V gene's germline CDR1 is SEHNR and CDR2 FQNEAQ (reference sequence). CDR3 protein: CASSPKTATSYEQYF. The CDR3, as DNA: TGTGCCAGCAGCCCCAAGACGGCTACCTCCTACGAGCAGTACTTC.

The sample holds a few counts of this clonotype. The CDR3: CASSAGYSTEAFF. CDR3 bases: TGTGCCAGCAGTGCAGGGTATAGCACTGAAGCTTTCTTT. The chain has TRBV6-1 and TRBJ1-1; tentatively, D is TRBD1 (5 bases). V was clipped by 4 bases and J by 4 bases, with 10 bases between them. The CDR3 sequence is 13 residues long. CDR1 and CDR2 from the germline V gene are MNHNS and SASEGT.

This clonotype was counted between two and nine times. The chain combines TRBV12-3 or TRBV12-4 with TRBJ2-7, with TRBD2 as a possible D gene (5 bases). This CDR3 is 14 amino acids long. With 1 base removed from V and 2 bases from J, the gap between germline ends came to 9 bases. CDR3 nucleotides: TGTGCCAGCAGTTTAGTCAGCGGCCCCTACGAGCAGTACTTC. Translated, it gives CASSLVSGPYEQYF.

This clonotype was detected a few times. This rearrangement joins TRBV10-2 to TRBJ2-2; TRBD2 matches at 12 bases. The germline V gene has CDR1 WSHSY and CDR2 SAAADI. The CDR3 totals 17 residues. V trimming: 2 bases; J trimming: 5 bases; junction bases outside the gene matches: 6. The CDR3 nucleotides are TGCGCCAGCAGTGAGAGGCAACTAGCGGGAGGAACCGGGGAGCTGTTTTTT. Translating gives CASSERQLAGGTGELFF.

This clonotype was counted ten times or more. The chain joins TRBV5-1 to TRBJ2-7; 12 nucleotides align to TRBD2. The germline V gene has CDR1 SGHRS and CDR2 YFSETQ. The CDR3 runs to 16 residues. V dropped 3 bases and J dropped 5; count of bases not matched to a gene: 9. The CDR3 protein is CASSSGLAGKIHEQYF. CDR3 DNA sequence: TGCGCCAGCAGCTCGGGACTAGCGGGTAAAATCCACGAGCAGTACTTC.

There are many counts of this clonotype. V usage is TRBV7-8 and J usage is TRBJ1-5, with a weak D call TRBD1 (6 bases). This CDR3 is 14 amino acids long. V shed 5 bases and J shed 4 bases, with 12 bases lying between them. Germline CDR1 reads SGHVS; CDR2 reads FQNEAQ. For the CDR3, the DNA is TGTGCCAGCAGCCGGGGGGCGGGAAATCAGCCCCAGCATTTT. This gives the protein CASSRGAGNQPQHF.

The V gene is TRBV5-1, the J gene TRBJ2-3; 8 bases agree with TRBD1. The V and J ends lost 4 bases and 6 bases, in that order; junction bases with no gene match: 10. Germline CDR1 reads SGHRS; CDR2 reads YFSETQ. The length of the CDR3 is 15 residues. CDR3 bases: TGCGCCAGCAGCCGCGACAGGGGTGATGCGGATACGCAGTATTTT. Translated, it gives CASSRDRGDADTQYF.

This chain uses TRBV6-5 with TRBJ2-4, with D perhaps TRBD1 or TRBD2 (6 bases each). Trimming pared 2 bases from V and 10 bases from J, leaving 12 bases between. This CDR3 contains 13 residues. Per the germline V gene, CDR1 is MNHEY and CDR2 is SVGAGI. The DNA for the CDR3 is TGTGCCAGCAGTTACAGGGGGGAGGAAATTCAGTACTTC. As protein: CASSYRGEEIQYF.

This clonotype has ten or more counts. The rearrangement joins TRBV6-1 to TRBJ2-7; 13 positions match TRBD2. From germline, CDR1 is MNHNS and CDR2 SASEGT. The CDR3 is 15 amino acids. The V gene end was trimmed by 5 bases and the J gene end by 7 bases; junction bases not matched to a gene: 8. CDR3 loop: CASSPGLAGPEEQYF. CDR3 DNA: TGTGCCAGCAGTCCGGGACTAGCGGGACCTGAGGAGCAGTACTTC.

This clonotype was picked up a small number of times. The rearrangement links TRBV20-1 to TRBJ2-7, with D perhaps being TRBD1 or TRBD2 (5 bases each). From germline, CDR1 is DFQATT and CDR2 SNEGSKA (reference sequence). The CDR3 covers 13 residues. V lost 5 bases to trimming and J lost 1 base, with 12 bases between them. CDR3 coding DNA: TGCAGTGCTTGGGACCGAAAATCCTACGAGCAGTACTTC. Protein sequence: CSAWDRKSYEQYF.

The gene calls are TRBV7-2 and TRBJ1-5; the D is unclear. The germline gives CDR1 SGHTA, CDR2 FQGNSA. The CDR3 length is 15 residues. The V end was cut by 1 base, the J end by 0 bases, with 7 bases between. The CDR3 nucleotides read TGTGCCAGCAGCTTAGTTGCGTATAGCAATCAGCCCCAGCATTTT. Its translation: CASSLVAYSNQPQHF. The full variable domain, completed using reference TRBV7-2 and TRBJ1-5, is GAGVSQSPSNKVTEKGKDVELRCDPISGHTALYWYRQSLGQGLEFLIYFQGNSAPDKSGLPSDRFSAERTGGSVSTLTIQRTQQEDSAVYLCASSLVAYSNQPQHFGDGTRLSIL.

The rearrangement joins TRBV7-9 to TRBJ2-5, with D uncertain. The CDR3 is made up of 13 amino acids. Germline V gene sequence: CDR1 SEHNR, CDR2 FQNEAQ (reference sequence). V was clipped by 4 bases and J by 5 bases, with 11 bases between them. CDR3 protein: CASSSDVTETQYF. DNA of the CDR3: TGTGCCAGCAGCTCGGACGTGACGGAGACCCAGTACTTC. The whole variable domain, remainder taken from reference TRBV7-9 and TRBJ2-5, is DTGVSQNPRHKITKRGQNVTFRCDPISEHNRLYWYRQTLGQGPEFLTYFQNEAQLEKSRLLSDRFSAERPKGSFSTLEIQRTEQGDSAMYLCASSSDVTETQYFGPGTRLLVL.

V gene TRBV28 combines with J gene TRBJ2-7; 8 bases are shared with TRBD1. The V gene's germline CDR1 is MDHEN and CDR2 SYDVKM. The CDR3 is made up of 15 amino acids. Losses at the gene ends were 2 bases for V and 0 bases for J; bases not matched to a gene: 3. CDR3 residues: CASSLRQGLSYEQYF. DNA for the CDR3: TGTGCCAGCAGTTTAAGACAGGGGCTCTCCTACGAGCAGTACTTC.

This clonotype was observed a handful of times. The chain links TRBV6-6 to TRBJ1-1; no definite D call. The germline V gene has CDR1 MNHNY and CDR2 SVGAGI (reference sequence). The CDR3 sequence is 12 residues long. V lost 7 bases and J 3 bases, leaving 9 bases between the germline ends. The CDR3 DNA reads TGTGCCAGCACCACGCGGGACACTGAAGCTTTCTTT. Translating it yields CASTTRDTEAFF.

This chain uses TRBV20-1 with TRBJ2-5; 10 positions match TRBD2. The CDR3 covers 14 residues. Trimming took 6 bases from V and 4 from J; bases not matched to a gene: 8. CDR1 DFQATT and CDR2 SNEGSKA come from the germline V gene (reference sequence). The CDR3 coding sequence is TGCAGTGCCCGGGGTCTAGCGGGAGTAGAGACCCAGTACTTC. It codes for CSARGLAGVETQYF.

This clonotype appeared many times. The V gene is TRBV20-1, the J gene TRBJ1-1, with a tentative D call TRBD1 (5 bases). The germline V gene has CDR1 DFQATT and CDR2 SNEGSKA (reference sequence). The CDR3 loop spans 15 amino acids. Trimming cost V 0 bases and J 4 bases, with 15 bases left between them. Written as DNA, the CDR3 is TGCAGTGCTAGAGACCCTGGGGCTTGGAGCACTGAAGCTTTCTTT. It translates to CSARDPGAWSTEAFF.

The rearrangement uses TRBV4-1 and TRBJ2-5; weak D call: TRBD2 (5 bases). This CDR3 contains 15 residues. Germline CDR1 is MGHRA and CDR2 is YSYEKL. V gave up 0 bases and J gave up 3 bases, with 11 bases separating them. Here the CDR3 DNA reads TGCGCCAGCAGCCAAGATCCAAGCGGTAAAGAGACCCAGTACTTC. Translation gives CASSQDPSGKETQYF.

Notes on this clonotype: This could be a read error, since a much larger clone is one nucleotide away. The rearrangement joins TRBV12-3 or TRBV12-4 to TRBJ1-1; D might be TRBD1 (6 bases). The CDR3 covers 14 residues. The CDR3 loop is CASRSKGGITEASF. The DNA for the CDR3 is TGTGCCAGCAGGTCAAAAGGGGGTATAACTGAAGCTTCCTTT.

The chain carries TRBV20-1 and TRBJ2-3, with TRBD2 matching over 11 bases. CDR3 length: 17 residues. Germline V CDR1 and CDR2: DFQATT, SNEGSKA (reference sequence). Unmatched junction bases numbered 15, after V lost 5 bases and J lost 5 bases. This chain's CDR3 is CSAGGIAGGPFEDTQYF. The CDR3 DNA follows: TGCAGTGCTGGGGGTATAGCGGGAGGGCCTTTTGAAGATACGCAGTATTTT.

V usage is TRBV14 and J usage is TRBJ2-3; 10 bases align to TRBD2. Germline V gene lookup returns CDR1 SGHDN and CDR2 FVKESK. V shed 1 base and J 4 bases; nucleotides not matched to a gene: 11. The CDR3 covers 18 residues. CDR3 sequence reads: CASSQVEALAGVADTQYF. CDR3 in DNA: TGTGCCAGCAGCCAAGTCGAGGCGCTAGCGGGAGTGGCAGATACGCAGTATTTT.

This chain uses TRBV7-2 with TRBJ2-7; D uncertain. The CDR3 loop spans 15 amino acids. CDR1 SGHTA and CDR2 FQGNSA come from the germline V gene. Trimming shortened V by 2 bases and J by 6 bases, and 17 bases separated the two germline ends. This chain's CDR3 is CASSLLGPGLSEQYF. As DNA, the CDR3 is TGTGCCAGCAGCTTACTTGGTCCAGGTTTGAGCGAGCAGTACTTC.

The chain combines TRBV12-3 or TRBV12-4 with TRBJ1-5; D is ambiguous. V shed 7 bases and J shed 0 bases, with 13 bases lying between them. CDR3 size: 15 residues. The CDR3, as DNA: TGTGCCAGCACCCTTGGTGGGGTTAGCAATCAGCCCCAGCATTTT. Its translation: CASTLGGVSNQPQHF.

This clonotype was counted at least ten times. A read error may account for a junction end that differs from germline. This chain joins TRBV4-1 and TRBJ2-7; D remains unclear. The germline gives CDR1 MGHRA, CDR2 YSYEKL. This CDR3 is 13 amino acids long. The CDR3: CASSPGRTYEQYF. The DNA for the CDR3 is TGTGCCAGCAGCCCTGGACGGACCTACGAGCAGTACTTC.

The chain's CDR3 is CASSGTGRTIYF. The CDR3 bases are TGTGCCAGCAGCGGGACAGGGCGCACCATATATTTT. This chain joins TRBV6-6 and TRBJ1-3; 9 nucleotides agree with TRBD1. Per germline, CDR1 MNHNY and CDR2 SVGAGI (reference sequence). J was trimmed by 9 bases and V by 6 bases; bases with no gene match: 3. This CDR3 has 12 amino acids.

V usage is TRBV6-1 and J usage is TRBJ1-4, with D perhaps matching TRBD1 (6 bases). Germline values: CDR1 MNHNS, CDR2 SASEGT. The germline V and J ends were trimmed by 6 bases and 11 bases, with 19 bases remaining between them. This CDR3 spans 14 amino acids. CDR3 in amino acids: CASSLTGVTMKLFF. CDR3 coding DNA: TGTGCCAGCAGCTTGACAGGAGTTACGATGAAACTGTTTTTT.

This chain uses TRBV7-6 with TRBJ2-1; perhaps TRBD2 as D (5 bases). V was clipped by 6 bases and J by 2 bases, with 11 bases between them. CDR1 and CDR2 (germline): SGHVS, FNYEAQ. The CDR3 spans 14 residues. The CDR3 is CASRLAGPYNEQFF. In DNA, the CDR3 is TGTGCCAGCAGATTGGCGGGCCCCTACAATGAGCAGTTCTTC.

There are many counts of this clonotype. The chain employs TRBV7-9 and TRBJ2-1, with TRBD2 matching over 9 bases. V shed 5 bases, J shed 9 bases, and the junction held 14 bases outside the gene matches. Looked up from germline, CDR1 is SEHNR and CDR2 is FQNEAQ (reference sequence). This CDR3 has 16 residues. Here the CDR3 reads CASSPPQGGRGVEQFF. The CDR3 coding sequence is TGTGCCAGCAGCCCCCCCCAAGGCGGGAGGGGGGTTGAGCAGTTCTTC.

The rearrangement joins TRBV20-1 to TRBJ2-7; D gene uncertain. The CDR3 consists of 12 residues. The ends were cut back, 8 bases at V and 1 base at J, with 12 bases in the middle. Germline CDR1 DFQATT, CDR2 SNEGSKA (reference sequence). The CDR3 reads CSTASSSYEQYF. CDR3 in DNA: TGCAGTACCGCCTCCTCGTCCTACGAGCAGTACTTC.

J is TRBJ2-3 and V is TRBV30; D perhaps matches TRBD2 (5 bases). The V end lost 8 bases, the J end lost 4 bases, and 16 bases lay between the germline ends. This CDR3 contains 13 residues. Germline-derived CDR1 and CDR2 are GTSNPN and SVGIG (reference sequence). CDR3 region: CARIGIPSDTQYF. CDR3 coding DNA: TGTGCCCGGATCGGGATCCCTTCAGATACGCAGTATTTT.

This clonotype was detected ten times or more. The V gene is TRBV7-8, the J gene TRBJ1-5, with D maybe TRBD1 (5 bases). Germline CDR1 SGHVS, CDR2 FQNEAQ. Trimming pared 2 bases from V and 6 bases from J, leaving 11 bases between. The CDR3 has 14 residues. This CDR3 is CASSLQGSSQPQHF. The CDR3 nucleotides read TGTGCCAGCAGCTTACAGGGATCTAGTCAGCCCCAGCATTTT. Together with reference TRBV7-8 and TRBJ1-5, the CDR3 gives the full variable domain: GAGVSQSPRYKVAKRGQDVALRCDPISGHVSLFWYQQALGQGPEFLTYFQNEAQLDKSGLPSDRFFAERPEGSVSTLKIQRTQQEDSAVYLCASSLQGSSQPQHFGDGTRLSIL.